This TCR beta chain was captured by sequencing in a study of cytomegalovirus exposure and HLA in healthy donors. Points on this clone: Its target is unknown. The germline gene is not matched at one end of the junction; a read error may be the cause.

General study findings and limits: The authors listed 150 to 200 TCR beta chains as cytomegalovirus-associated. Published work reported that the classifier diagnosed cytomegalovirus status with high specificity and sensitivity. Most sequenced TCRs were rare (though some public TCRs occurred in many donors).

The assay was immunoSEQ multiplex PCR, and TCRdb's table has in-frame clones only and misses some. The repertoire consists of roughly 100,000 clones, with approximately 95% occurring once and the leading ten covering approximately 0.91%. The germline V gene encodes CDR1 SGHTA and CDR2 FQGNSA. This CDR3 comprises 16 residues. The receptor's source is a woman between 18 and 30 years old in good health and CMV-seronegative. The specimen was PBMCs. The chain uses TRBV7-2 and TRBJ2-7, with 10 bases fitting TRBD2. CDR3 amino acids: CASSLAGVPNSYEQYF. Here the CDR3 DNA reads TGTGCCAGCAGCCTAGCGGGAGTGCCTAACTCCTACGAGCAGTACTTC.